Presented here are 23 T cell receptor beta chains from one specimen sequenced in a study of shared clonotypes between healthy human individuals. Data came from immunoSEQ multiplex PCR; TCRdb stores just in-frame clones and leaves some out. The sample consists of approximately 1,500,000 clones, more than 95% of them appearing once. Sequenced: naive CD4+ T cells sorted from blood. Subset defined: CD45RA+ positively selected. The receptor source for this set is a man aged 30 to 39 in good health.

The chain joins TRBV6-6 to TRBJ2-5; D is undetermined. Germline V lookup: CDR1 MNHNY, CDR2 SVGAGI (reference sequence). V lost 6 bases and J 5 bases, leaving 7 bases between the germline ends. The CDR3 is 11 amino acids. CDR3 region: CASRFGETQYF. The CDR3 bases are TGTGCCAGCAGGTTTGGGGAGACCCAGTACTTC.

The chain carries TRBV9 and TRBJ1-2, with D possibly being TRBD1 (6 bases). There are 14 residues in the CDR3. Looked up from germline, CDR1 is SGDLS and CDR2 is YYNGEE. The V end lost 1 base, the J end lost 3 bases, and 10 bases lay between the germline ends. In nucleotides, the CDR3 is TGTGCCAGCAGCGTACAGGGGCAGGACTATGGCTACACCTTC. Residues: CASSVQGQDYGYTF.

CDR3 sequence: CASSQRGQARSEAFF. The DNA of the CDR3 is TGTGCCAGCAGCCAACGGGGACAGGCCCGGTCTGAAGCTTTCTTT. The chain recombines TRBV7-8 with TRBJ1-1; 8 nucleotides match TRBD1. CDR1 and CDR2 (germline): SGHVS, FQNEAQ. The J segment lost 6 bases and the V segment lost 5 bases, leaving 11 bases of the junction unmatched. CDR3 size: 15 residues.

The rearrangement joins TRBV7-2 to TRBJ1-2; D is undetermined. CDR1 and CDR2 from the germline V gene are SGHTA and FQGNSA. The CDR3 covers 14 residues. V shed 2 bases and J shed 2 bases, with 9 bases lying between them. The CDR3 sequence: CASSLSTGNYGYTF. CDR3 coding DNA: TGTGCCAGCAGCTTATCGACCGGAAACTATGGCTACACCTTC.

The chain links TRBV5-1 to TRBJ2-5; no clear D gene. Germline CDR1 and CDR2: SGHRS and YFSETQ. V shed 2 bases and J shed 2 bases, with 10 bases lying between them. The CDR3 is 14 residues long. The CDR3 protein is CASSFSRRQETQYF. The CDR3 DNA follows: TGCGCCAGCAGCTTCTCACGGCGGCAAGAGACCCAGTACTTC. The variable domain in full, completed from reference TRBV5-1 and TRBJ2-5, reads KAGVTQTPRYLIKTRGQQVTLSCSPISGHRSVSWYQQTPGQGLQFLFEYFSETQRNKGNFPGRFSGRQFSNSRSEMNVSTLELGDSALYLCASSFSRRQETQYFGPGTRLLVL.

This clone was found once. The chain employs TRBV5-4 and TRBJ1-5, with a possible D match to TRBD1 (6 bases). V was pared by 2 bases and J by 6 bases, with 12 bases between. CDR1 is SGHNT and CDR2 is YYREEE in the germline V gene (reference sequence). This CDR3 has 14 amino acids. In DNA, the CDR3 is TGTGCCAGCAGCTTAGGGGGGCTTGGTCAGCCCCAGCATTTT. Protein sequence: CASSLGGLGQPQHF.

The CDR3 here is CASSRTDSYEQYF. The CDR3 DNA follows: TGTGCCAGCAGCCGTACCGACAGCTACGAGCAGTACTTC. The rearrangement joins TRBV11-3 to TRBJ2-7, with TRBD1 as a possible D gene (5 bases). CDR3 length: 13 residues. V gave up 5 bases and J gave up 3 bases, with 11 bases separating them. Germline V gene sequence: CDR1 SGHNT, CDR2 YENEEA.

CDR3 nucleotide sequence: TGTGCCAGCTCACCATTGGGGGCAGGGCAGCCCCAGCATTTT. Translation gives CASSPLGAGQPQHF. The chain carries TRBV18 and TRBJ1-5, with D perhaps matching TRBD1 (6 bases). With 2 bases removed from V and 7 bases from J, the gap between germline ends came to 12 bases. Germline V gives CDR1 KGHSH, CDR2 LQKENI. The CDR3 is 14 residues long.

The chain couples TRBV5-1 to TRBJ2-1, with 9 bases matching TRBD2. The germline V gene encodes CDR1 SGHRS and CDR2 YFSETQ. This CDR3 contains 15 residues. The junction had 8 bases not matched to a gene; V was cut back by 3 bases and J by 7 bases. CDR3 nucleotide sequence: TGCGCCAGCAGCTACTTGGCGGGAGGGCGAAATGAGCAGTTCTTC. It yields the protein CASSYLAGGRNEQFF.

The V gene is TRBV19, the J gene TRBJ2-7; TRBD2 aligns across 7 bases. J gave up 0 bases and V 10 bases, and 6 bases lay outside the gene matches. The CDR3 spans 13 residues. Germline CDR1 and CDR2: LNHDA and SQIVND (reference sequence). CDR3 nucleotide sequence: TGTGCCACCCGGGAGCGGGGCTCCTACGAGCAGTACTTC. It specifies CATRERGSYEQYF.

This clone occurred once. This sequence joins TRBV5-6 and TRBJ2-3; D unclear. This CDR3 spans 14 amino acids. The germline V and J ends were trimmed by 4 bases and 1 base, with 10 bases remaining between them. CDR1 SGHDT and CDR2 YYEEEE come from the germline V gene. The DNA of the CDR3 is TGTGCCAGCAGCCCTAGACGCGGCACAGATACGCAGTATTTT. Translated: CASSPRRGTDTQYF.

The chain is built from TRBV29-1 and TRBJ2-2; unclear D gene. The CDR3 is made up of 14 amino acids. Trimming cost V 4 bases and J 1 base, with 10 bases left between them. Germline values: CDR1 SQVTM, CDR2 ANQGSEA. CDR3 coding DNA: TGCAGCGTTGGTTATCAGATGAACACCGGGGAGCTGTTTTTT. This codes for CSVGYQMNTGELFF.

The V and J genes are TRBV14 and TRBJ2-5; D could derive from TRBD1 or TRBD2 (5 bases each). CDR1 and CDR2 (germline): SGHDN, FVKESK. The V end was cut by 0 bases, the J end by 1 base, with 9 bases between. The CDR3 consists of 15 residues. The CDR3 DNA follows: TGTGCCAGCAGCCAAGACCGAGGGGTCCAAGAGACCCAGTACTTC. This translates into CASSQDRGVQETQYF.

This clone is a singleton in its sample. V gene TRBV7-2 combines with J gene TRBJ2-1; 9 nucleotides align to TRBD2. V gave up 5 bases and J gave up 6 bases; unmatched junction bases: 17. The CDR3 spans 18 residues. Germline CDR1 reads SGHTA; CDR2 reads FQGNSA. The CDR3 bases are TGTGCCAGCAGCCAATTCGAAGGGATTCTAGCGGGAAGCAATGAGCAGTTCTTC. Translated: CASSQFEGILAGSNEQFF. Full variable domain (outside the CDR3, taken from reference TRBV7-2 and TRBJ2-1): GAGVSQSPSNKVTEKGKDVELRCDPISGHTALYWYRQSLGQGLEFLIYFQGNSAPDKSGLPSDRFSAERTGGSVSTLTIQRTQQEDSAVYLCASSQFEGILAGSNEQFFGPGTRLTVL.

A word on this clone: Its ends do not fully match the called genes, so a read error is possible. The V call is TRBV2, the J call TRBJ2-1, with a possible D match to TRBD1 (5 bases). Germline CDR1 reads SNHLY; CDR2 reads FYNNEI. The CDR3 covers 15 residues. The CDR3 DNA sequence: TGTGCCAGCAGGGAAGGGGTCCAGGTGTCCGATGAGCAGTTCTTC. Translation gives CASREGVQVSDEQFF.

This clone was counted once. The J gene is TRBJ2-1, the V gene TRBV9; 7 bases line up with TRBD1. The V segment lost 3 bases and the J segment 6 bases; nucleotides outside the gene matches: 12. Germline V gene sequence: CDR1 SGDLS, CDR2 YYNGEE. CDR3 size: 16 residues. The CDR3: CASSAYRGVYGNEQFF. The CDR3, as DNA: TGTGCCAGCAGCGCCTACAGGGGTGTCTATGGCAATGAGCAGTTCTTC.

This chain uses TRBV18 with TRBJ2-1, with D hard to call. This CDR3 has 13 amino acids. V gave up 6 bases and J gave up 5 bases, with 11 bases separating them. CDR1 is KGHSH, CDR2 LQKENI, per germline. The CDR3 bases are TGTGCCAGCTCCCCTGACACACACAATGAGCAGTTCTTC. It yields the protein CASSPDTHNEQFF.

The CDR3 sequence: CASSFFSGSTDTQYF. In nucleotides, the CDR3 is TGCGCCAGCAGCTTCTTTAGCGGGAGCACAGATACGCAGTATTTT. The chain combines TRBV5-1 with TRBJ2-3, with 7 nucleotides matching TRBD2. CDR1 and CDR2 (germline): SGHRS, YFSETQ. This CDR3 spans 15 amino acids. V was clipped by 2 bases and J by 0 bases; unmatched bases: 3.

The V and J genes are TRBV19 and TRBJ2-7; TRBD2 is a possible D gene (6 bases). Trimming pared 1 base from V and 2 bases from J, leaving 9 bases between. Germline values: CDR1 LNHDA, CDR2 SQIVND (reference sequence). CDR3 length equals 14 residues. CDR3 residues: CASSIGGATYEQYF. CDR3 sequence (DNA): TGTGCCAGTAGTATAGGCGGGGCCACCTACGAGCAGTACTTC.

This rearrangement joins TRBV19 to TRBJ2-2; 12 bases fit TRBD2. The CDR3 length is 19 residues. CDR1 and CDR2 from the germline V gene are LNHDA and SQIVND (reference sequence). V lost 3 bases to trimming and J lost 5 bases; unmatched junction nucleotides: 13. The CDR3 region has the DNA TGTGCCAGTAGTATCCCCTCGCGACTAGCGGGAGTTAGGACCGGGGAGCTGTTTTTT. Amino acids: CASSIPSRLAGVRTGELFF.

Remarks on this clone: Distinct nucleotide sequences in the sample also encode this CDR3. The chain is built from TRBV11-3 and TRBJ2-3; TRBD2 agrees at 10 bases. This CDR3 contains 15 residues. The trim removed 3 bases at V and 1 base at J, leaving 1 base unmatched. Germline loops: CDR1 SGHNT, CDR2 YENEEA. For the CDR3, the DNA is TGTGCCAGCAGCTTCGGACTAGCGGGCACAGATACGCAGTATTTT. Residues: CASSFGLAGTDTQYF.

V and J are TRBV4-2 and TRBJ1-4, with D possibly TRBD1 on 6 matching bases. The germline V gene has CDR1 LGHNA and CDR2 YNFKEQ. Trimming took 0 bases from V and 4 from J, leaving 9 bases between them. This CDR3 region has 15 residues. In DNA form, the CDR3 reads TGTGCCAGCAGCCAAGAGACAGGTTATAATGAAAAACTGTTTTTT. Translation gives CASSQETGYNEKLFF.

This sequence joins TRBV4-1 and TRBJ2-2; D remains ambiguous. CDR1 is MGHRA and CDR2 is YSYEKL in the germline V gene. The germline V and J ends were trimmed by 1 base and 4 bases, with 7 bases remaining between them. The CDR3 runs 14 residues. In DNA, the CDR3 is TGCGCCAGCAGCCAAGTATCGGGCACCGGGGAGCTGTTTTTT. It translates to CASSQVSGTGELFF.